This TCR beta chain was identified during a study of blood T cells in healthy people across ages. Germline V gene sequence: CDR1 SGHTA, CDR2 FQGNSA. The CDR3 totals 12 residues. All donors came from Russia, were Caucasian and healthy, and spanned ages roughly 6 to 95. Combining a sample-barcoded 5' primer with a J-beta primer mix, a second PCR ran for roughly 6 to 12 cycles. MiXCR, applied by TCRdb to the 5' RACE reads, yields one record per CDR3 protein. The sample has about 1.8 million distinct CDR3 sequences; about 49% are singletons. For this clonotype: The junction does not match germline at one end; this may be a read error.

The sequencing sample was made of blood. The source is a woman between 35 and 50 years old in good health. The V and J genes are TRBV7-2 and TRBJ2-7; D is uncertain. CDR3 region: CAGSLHGNEQYF. The CDR3, as DNA: TGTGCCGGCAGCTTACACGGCAATGAGCAGTACTTC.